The rows below give T cell receptor beta chains drawn from one sample of a study of T cell responses to AZD1222 COVID-19 vaccine. Method: immunoSEQ multiplex PCR; TCRdb's copy keeps in-frame clones and lacks some. The table shows approximately 150,000 clones, with 90% occurring only once. The sequencing used peripheral blood, collected on day 0 of AZD1222 vaccination. Receptor source: an adult in good health. Each CDR3 is given with its conserved first and last residue. The D gene is left open where the match is weak. Some rows mark clone size as missing; the rest say once, few, many or name a class of expanded clone.

v_call,d_call,clone_size,j_call,cdr3_aa,cdr3_nt
TRBV5-4,TRBD1,.,TRBJ1-2,CASSPRQGAVLGYTF,TGTGCCAGCAGCCCACGACAGGGGGCTGTCCTTGGCTACACCTTC
TRBV11-1,.,.,TRBJ1-3,CASSPGRNSGNTIYF,TGTGCCAGCAGCCCTGGACGGAACTCTGGAAACACCATATATTTT
TRBV11-3,.,.,TRBJ1-6,CASSPDRSWGGSPLHF,TGTGCCAGCAGCCCAGACAGGTCCTGGGGGGGATCACCCCTCCACTTT
TRBV7-2,.,.,TRBJ2-7,CASSLEEVGSSYEQYF,TGTGCCAGCAGCTTAGAGGAGGTTGGCAGTTCCTACGAGCAGTACTTC
TRBV7-3,.,.,TRBJ2-1,CASSLTGSDNEQFF,TGTGCCAGCAGCTTAACGGGGAGTGACAATGAGCAGTTCTTC
TRBV19,.,.,TRBJ1-1,CASSIAGPNTEAFF,TGTGCCAGTAGTATAGCGGGGCCGAACACTGAAGCTTTCTTT
TRBV7-2,.,few,TRBJ2-6,CASSLVPGANVLTF,TGTGCCAGCAGCTTAGTTCCTGGGGCCAACGTCCTGACTTTC
TRBV12-3/TRBV12-4,TRBD2,.,TRBJ2-5,CASKQGGRETQYF,TGTGCCAGCAAGCAGGGAGGGCGGGAGACCCAGTACTTC
TRBV7-9,.,.,TRBJ1-2,CASSSPYGYTF,TGTGCCAGCAGCTCACCGTATGGCTACACCTTC
TRBV6-5,TRBD1,once,TRBJ1-1,CASSYRDSNTEAFF,TGTGCCAGCAGTTACCGGGACAGTAACACTGAAGCTTTCTTT
TRBV10-1,.,.,TRBJ1-5,CASSARALRGNQPQHF,TGCGCCAGCAGTGCAAGGGCCCTTCGAGGCAATCAGCCCCAGCATTTT
TRBV4-3,.,.,TRBJ1-6,CASSQETFPNSPLHF,TGCGCCAGCAGCCAAGAGACGTTCCCCAATTCACCCCTCCACTTT
TRBV5-6,TRBD1,.,TRBJ1-5,CASSFRDRDQPQHF,TGTGCCAGCAGCTTCCGGGACAGAGATCAGCCCCAGCATTTT
TRBV3-1/TRBV3-2,.,.,TRBJ1-2,CASSQFSGPGADDGYTF,TGTGCCAGCAGCCAATTCTCGGGTCCCGGAGCGGATGATGGCTACACCTTC
TRBV6-2/TRBV6-3,TRBD1,.,TRBJ2-5,CASSLRSGGQTQYF,TGTGCCAGCAGTTTAAGGTCAGGGGGACAGACCCAGTACTTC
TRBV29-1,.,once,TRBJ1-1,CSVSDTEAFF,TGCAGCGTCTCGGACACTGAAGCTTTCTTT
TRBV6-5,.,.,TRBJ1-2,CASLVGQTGYTF,TGTGCCAGCCTCGTGGGGCAGACCGGCTACACCTTC
TRBV7-2,.,.,TRBJ1-4,CASSLVNRPNEKLFF,TGTGCCAGCAGCTTGGTGAACAGACCTAATGAAAAACTGTTTTTT
TRBV4-3,TRBD1,.,TRBJ2-7,CASSQERTGWEQYF,TGCGCCAGCAGCCAAGAGCGGACAGGGTGGGAGCAGTACTTC
TRBV6-5,TRBD1,.,TRBJ1-6,CASSTTGGNSPLHF,TGTGCCAGCAGTACGACAGGGGGTAATTCACCCCTCCACTTT
TRBV4-3,TRBD1,.,TRBJ1-5,CASSQDRAGQGAGQPQHF,TGCGCCAGCAGCCAAGATAGGGCGGGACAGGGGGCCGGTCAGCCCCAGCATTTT
TRBV19,TRBD1,once,TRBJ1-2,CASSMDRSYDYGYTF,TGTGCCAGTAGTATGGACAGGAGTTATGACTATGGCTACACCTTC
TRBV7-2,.,few,TRBJ2-5,CASSLAAFGETQYF,TGTGCCAGCAGCTTAGCGGCCTTCGGGGAGACCCAGTACTTC
TRBV6-1,.,.,TRBJ1-6,CASSEGHNFNSPLHF,TGTGCCAGCAGTGAAGGTCATAATTTTAATTCACCCCTCCACTTT
TRBV5-4,.,.,TRBJ1-2,CASSSGFSVYGYTF,TGTGCCAGCAGCTCAGGGTTTTCGGTTTATGGCTACACCTTC
TRBV5-6,.,.,TRBJ2-3,CASSSRTWRDTQYF,TGTGCCAGCAGCTCGAGGACTTGGAGAGATACGCAGTATTTT
TRBV29-1,.,.,TRBJ1-1,CSGRTGPNTEAFF,TGCAGCGGGAGAACGGGGCCGAACACTGAAGCTTTCTTT
TRBV6-5,.,.,TRBJ2-1,CASSKGGTSYNEQFF,TGTGCCAGCAGCAAGGGGGGAACTTCCTACAATGAGCAGTTCTTC
TRBV6-4,TRBD1,once,TRBJ2-1,CASSDLDRDSYNEQFF,TGTGCCAGCAGTGACTTAGACAGGGACTCCTACAATGAGCAGTTCTTC
TRBV5-1,.,.,TRBJ1-5,CASSLDPKGQPQHF,TGCGCCAGCAGCTTGGACCCTAAGGGGCAGCCCCAGCATTTT
TRBV7-2,.,.,TRBJ1-6,CASSSRVDSPLHF,TGTGCCAGCAGCAGCAGGGTTGATTCACCCCTCCACTTT
TRBV5-5,TRBD2,.,TRBJ2-3,CASSLRTAGADTQYF,TGTGCCAGCAGCTTGAGGACGGCGGGGGCAGATACGCAGTATTTT
TRBV9,.,.,TRBJ2-5,CASSAYLETQYF,TGTGCCAGCAGCGCCTACCTAGAGACCCAGTACTTC
TRBV9,.,.,TRBJ2-3,CASSVQGIFTDTQYF,TGTGCCAGCAGCGTCCAGGGTATATTTACAGATACGCAGTATTTT
TRBV4-3,.,.,TRBJ1-1,CASSQEPNKGGTEAFF,TGCGCCAGCAGCCAAGAACCCAATAAGGGAGGAACTGAAGCTTTCTTT
TRBV5-6,TRBD1,.,TRBJ1-4,CASSRGDRDEKLFF,TGTGCCAGCAGCAGGGGGGACAGAGATGAAAAACTGTTTTTT
TRBV6-2/TRBV6-3,.,.,TRBJ2-3,CASSYSNVDSPDTQYF,TGTGCCAGCAGTTACTCGAATGTGGACAGTCCAGATACGCAGTATTTT
TRBV7-2,TRBD1,.,TRBJ1-1,CASSSDGQGSGTEAFF,TGTGCCAGCAGCTCAGATGGACAGGGCTCTGGCACTGAAGCTTTCTTT
TRBV11-2,TRBD1,.,TRBJ1-5,CASSLDTGGQPQHF,TGTGCCAGCAGCTTGGATACAGGGGGTCAGCCCCAGCATTTT
TRBV4-2,.,once,TRBJ2-1,CASSQVGREQFF,TGTGCCAGCAGCCAAGTTGGTCGTGAGCAGTTCTTC
TRBV5-4,TRBD2,.,TRBJ2-7,CASSLDNRGGDEQYF,TGTGCCAGCAGCTTGGATAATCGGGGAGGGGACGAGCAGTACTTC
TRBV3-1/TRBV3-2,TRBD1,.,TRBJ1-6,CASRMGQLNSPLHF,TGTGCCAGCAGAATGGGACAGCTCAATTCACCCCTCCACTTT